The clone carrying this T cell receptor (beta chain) was recorded only once. Trimming shortened V by 6 bases and J by 0 bases, and 2 bases separated the two germline ends. Germline CDR1 is KGHSH and CDR2 is LQKENI. The CDR3 runs to 11 residues. This sample was included in a study of control samples from healthy donors and cancer patients. Profiling relied on immunoSEQ multiplex PCR, and the TCRdb table lists in-frame clones only, not all of them. The repertoire holds 100,000 to 150,000 clones, with 70% to 90% as singletons. This TCR came from a man aged 60 to 69 in good health. The sample consisted of blood. The V and J genes are TRBV18 and TRBJ2-5; D is unclear. The CDR3 DNA follows: TGTGCCAGCTCGGACCAAGAGACCCAGTACTTC. This codes for CASSDQETQYF.